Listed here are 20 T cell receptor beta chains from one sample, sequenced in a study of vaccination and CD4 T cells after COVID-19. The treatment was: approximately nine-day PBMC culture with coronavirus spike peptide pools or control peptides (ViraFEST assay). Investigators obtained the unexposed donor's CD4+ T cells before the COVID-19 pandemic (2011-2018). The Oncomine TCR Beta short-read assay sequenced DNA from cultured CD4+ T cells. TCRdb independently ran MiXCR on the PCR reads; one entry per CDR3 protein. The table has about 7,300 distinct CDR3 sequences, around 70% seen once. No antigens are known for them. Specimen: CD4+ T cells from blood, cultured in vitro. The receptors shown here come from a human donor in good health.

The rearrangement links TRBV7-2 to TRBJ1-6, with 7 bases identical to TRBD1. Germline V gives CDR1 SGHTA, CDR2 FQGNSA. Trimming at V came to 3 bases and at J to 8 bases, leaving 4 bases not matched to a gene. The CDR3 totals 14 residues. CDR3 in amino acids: CASSFQGGHSPLHF. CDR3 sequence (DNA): TGTGCCAGCAGCTTCCAGGGGGGACATTCACCCCTCCACTTT.

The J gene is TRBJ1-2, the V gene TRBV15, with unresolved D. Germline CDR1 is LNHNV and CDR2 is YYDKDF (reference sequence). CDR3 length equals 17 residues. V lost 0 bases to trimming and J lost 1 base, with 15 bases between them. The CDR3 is CATSRDRAAAINYGYTF. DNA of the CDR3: TGTGCCACCAGCAGAGATCGGGCAGCCGCAATTAACTATGGCTACACCTTC. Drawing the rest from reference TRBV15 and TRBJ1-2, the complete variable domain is DAMVIQNPRYQVTQFGKPVTLSCSQTLNHNVMYWYQQKSSQAPKLLFHYYDKDFNNEADTPDNFQSRRPNTSFCFLDIRSPGLGDTAMYLCATSRDRAAAINYGYTFGSGTRLTVV.

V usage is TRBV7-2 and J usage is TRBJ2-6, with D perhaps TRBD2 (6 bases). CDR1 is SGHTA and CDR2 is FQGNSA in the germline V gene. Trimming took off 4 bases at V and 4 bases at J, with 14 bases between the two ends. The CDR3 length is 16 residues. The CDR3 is CASSSYSGGGANVLTF. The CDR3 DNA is TGTGCCAGCAGCTCCTACAGTGGGGGGGGGGCCAACGTCCTGACTTTC. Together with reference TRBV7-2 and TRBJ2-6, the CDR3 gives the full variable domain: GAGVSQSPSNKVTEKGKDVELRCDPISGHTALYWYRQSLGQGLEFLIYFQGNSAPDKSGLPSDRFSAERTGGSVSTLTIQRTQQEDSAVYLCASSSYSGGGANVLTFGAGSRLTVL.

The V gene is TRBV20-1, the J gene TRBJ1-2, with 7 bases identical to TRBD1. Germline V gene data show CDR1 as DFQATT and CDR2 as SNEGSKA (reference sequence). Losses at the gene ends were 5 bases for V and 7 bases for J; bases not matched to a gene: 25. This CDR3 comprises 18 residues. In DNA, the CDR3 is TGCAGTGCTCCTAGAAATGGCTCCCGGCGAGGGGGCGCGGGTGGCTACACCTTC. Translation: CSAPRNGSRRGGAGGYTF.

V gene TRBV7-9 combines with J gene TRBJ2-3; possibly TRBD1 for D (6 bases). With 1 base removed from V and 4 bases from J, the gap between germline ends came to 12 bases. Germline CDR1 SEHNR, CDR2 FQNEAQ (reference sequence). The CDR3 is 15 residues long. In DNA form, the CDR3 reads TGTGCCAGCAGCTTAGACGGTGGGGGCCCAGATACGCAGTATTTT. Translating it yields CASSLDGGGPDTQYF.

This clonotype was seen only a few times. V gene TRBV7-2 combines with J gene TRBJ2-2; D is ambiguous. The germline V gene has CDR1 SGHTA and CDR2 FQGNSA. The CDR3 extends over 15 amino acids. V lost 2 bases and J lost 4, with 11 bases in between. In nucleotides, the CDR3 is TGTGCCAGCAGCTTATGGCGTCGGAGCACCGGGGAGCTGTTTTTT. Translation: CASSLWRRSTGELFF.

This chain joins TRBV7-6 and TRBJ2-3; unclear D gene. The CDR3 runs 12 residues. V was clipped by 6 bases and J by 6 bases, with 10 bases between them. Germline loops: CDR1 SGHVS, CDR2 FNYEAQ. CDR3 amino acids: CASSGMGDTQYF. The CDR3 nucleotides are TGTGCCAGCAGTGGGATGGGCGATACGCAGTATTTT.

CDR3 residues: CATSRDSYGYTF. CDR3 sequence (DNA): TGTGCCACCAGCCGGGACAGCTATGGCTACACCTTC. The rearrangement joins TRBV24-1 to TRBJ1-2, with 7 bases fitting TRBD1. From germline, CDR1 is KGHDR and CDR2 SFDVKD. Trimming took 7 bases from V and 4 from J; bases not matched to a gene: 2. The CDR3 totals 12 residues.

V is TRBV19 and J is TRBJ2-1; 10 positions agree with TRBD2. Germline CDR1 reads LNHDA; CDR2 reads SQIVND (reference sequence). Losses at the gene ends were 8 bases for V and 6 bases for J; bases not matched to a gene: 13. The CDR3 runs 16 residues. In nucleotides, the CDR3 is TGTGCCAGTCAAGTCATAGCGGGAGGCCTTTCCAATGAGCAGTTCTTC. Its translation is CASQVIAGGLSNEQFF.

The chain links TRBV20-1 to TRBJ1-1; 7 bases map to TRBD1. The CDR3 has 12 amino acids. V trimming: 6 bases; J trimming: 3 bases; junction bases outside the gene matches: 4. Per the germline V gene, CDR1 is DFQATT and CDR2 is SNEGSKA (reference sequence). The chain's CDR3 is CSAGTVDTEAFF. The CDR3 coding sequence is TGCAGTGCCGGGACAGTGGACACTGAAGCTTTCTTT.

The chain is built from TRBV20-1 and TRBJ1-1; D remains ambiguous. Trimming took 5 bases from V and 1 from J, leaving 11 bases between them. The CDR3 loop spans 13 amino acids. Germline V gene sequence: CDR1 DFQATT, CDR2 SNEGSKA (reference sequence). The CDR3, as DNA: TGCAGTGCTGTGGGAGGAGAGAACACTGAAGCTTTCTTT. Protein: CSAVGGENTEAFF.

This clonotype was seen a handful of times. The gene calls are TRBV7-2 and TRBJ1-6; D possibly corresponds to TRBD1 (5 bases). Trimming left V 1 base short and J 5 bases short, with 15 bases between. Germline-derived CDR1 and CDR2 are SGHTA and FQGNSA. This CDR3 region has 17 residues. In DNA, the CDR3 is TGTGCCAGCAGCTTAGTGGGCGGCGGGGACCATAATTCACCCCTCCACTTT. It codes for CASSLVGGGDHNSPLHF.

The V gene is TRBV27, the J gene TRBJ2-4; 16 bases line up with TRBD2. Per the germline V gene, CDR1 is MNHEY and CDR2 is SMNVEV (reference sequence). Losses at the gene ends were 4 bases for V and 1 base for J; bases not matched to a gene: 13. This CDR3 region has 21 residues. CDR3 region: CASSSPIAGTSGREAKNIQYF. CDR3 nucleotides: TGTGCCAGCAGTTCCCCCATAGCCGGGACTAGCGGGAGGGAGGCCAAAAACATTCAGTACTTC.

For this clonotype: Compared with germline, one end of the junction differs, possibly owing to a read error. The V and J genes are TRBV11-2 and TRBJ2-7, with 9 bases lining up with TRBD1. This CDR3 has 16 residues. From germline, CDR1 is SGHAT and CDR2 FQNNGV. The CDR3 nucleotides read TGCGCCAGCAGCCACCGGACAGGGGCAAACTCCTACGAGCAGTACTTC. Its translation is CASSHRTGANSYEQYF.

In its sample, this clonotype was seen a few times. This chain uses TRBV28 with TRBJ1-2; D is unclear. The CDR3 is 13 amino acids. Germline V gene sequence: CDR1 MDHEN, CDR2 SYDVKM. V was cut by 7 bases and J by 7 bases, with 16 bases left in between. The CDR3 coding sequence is TGTGCCAGCACCTCGACATCCCACGGTGGCTACACCTTC. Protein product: CASTSTSHGGYTF.

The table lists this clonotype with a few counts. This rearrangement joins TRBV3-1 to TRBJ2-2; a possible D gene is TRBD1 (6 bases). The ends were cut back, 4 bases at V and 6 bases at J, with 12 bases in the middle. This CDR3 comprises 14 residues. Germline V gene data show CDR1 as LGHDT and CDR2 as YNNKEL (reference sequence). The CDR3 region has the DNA TGTGCCAGCAGCCGAAGGGCAGGGGCCGGGGAGCTGTTTTTT. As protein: CASSRRAGAGELFF.

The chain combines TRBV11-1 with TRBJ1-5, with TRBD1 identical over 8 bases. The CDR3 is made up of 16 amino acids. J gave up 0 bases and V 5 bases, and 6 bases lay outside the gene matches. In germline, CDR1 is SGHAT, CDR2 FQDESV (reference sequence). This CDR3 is CASSGRDRFSNQPQHF. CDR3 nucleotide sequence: TGTGCCAGCAGCGGAAGGGACAGGTTTAGCAATCAGCCCCAGCATTTT.

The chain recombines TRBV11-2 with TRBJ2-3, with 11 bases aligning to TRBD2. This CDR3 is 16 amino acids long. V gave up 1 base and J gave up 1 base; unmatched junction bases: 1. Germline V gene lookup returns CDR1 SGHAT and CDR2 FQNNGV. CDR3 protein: CASSLGGLAGTDTQYF. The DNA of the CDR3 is TGTGCCAGCAGCTTAGGGGGACTAGCGGGCACAGATACGCAGTATTTT.

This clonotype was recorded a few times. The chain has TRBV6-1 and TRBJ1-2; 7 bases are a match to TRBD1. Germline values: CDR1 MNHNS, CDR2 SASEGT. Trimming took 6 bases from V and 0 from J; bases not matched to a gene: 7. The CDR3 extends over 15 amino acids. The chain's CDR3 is CASRARDRANYGYTF. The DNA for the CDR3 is TGTGCCAGCAGGGCTCGGGACAGAGCTAACTATGGCTACACCTTC.

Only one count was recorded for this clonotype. The CDR3 loop is CASSPTSGGETQYF. CDR3 coding DNA: TGTGCCAGCAGTCCAACTAGCGGGGGAGAGACCCAGTACTTC. The chain has TRBV12-3 or TRBV12-4 and TRBJ2-5, with 11 bases identical to TRBD2. CDR3 length equals 14 residues. V shed 5 bases and J 4 bases; nucleotides not matched to a gene: 3.